This section outlines one T cell receptor beta chain sequence together with its context. Its antigen is still unknown. This sample was taken from a study of human versus mouse CDR3 diversity and MHC coevolution. Study information: Reported immunoSEQ sensitivity was one in 200,000 T cells, with reduced amplification bias.

Study-wide points: Most of the three human donors had the lowest clonal inequality. Compared with mice, human CDR3s carried more deletions and insertions on average.

V lost 4 bases and J 0 bases, leaving 9 bases between the germline ends. Germline CDR1 KGHSH, CDR2 LQKENI. This CDR3 region has 15 residues. Method: immunoSEQ multiplex PCR; TCRdb's copy keeps in-frame clones and lacks some. This sample carries 75,000 to 90,000 clones, about 93% of them seen once, and the ten largest clones take around 1.5%. The chain combines TRBV18 with TRBJ1-4; no clear D gene. Source material: naive CD4+ T cells from blood. Subset of the sample: CD45RO-negative CD62L-positive naive CD4 T cells. The sequence was collected from a person between 25 and 69 years old in good health. The CDR3 spells CASSLEEATNEKLFF. In nucleotides, the CDR3 is TGTGCCAGCTCACTAGAGGAGGCAACTAATGAAAAACTGTTTTTT.